This entry features one TCR beta chain sequence. Profiled with immunoSEQ multiplex PCR; TCRdb holds only in-frame clones, not every one. The table includes about 160,000 clones, 85% to 95% detected once. This record belongs to a study of control samples from healthy donors and cancer patients. CDR1 is LGHNT, CDR2 FRNRAP, per germline. The CDR3 contains 13 residues. Deletions cut 0 bases from V and 1 base from J, with 3 bases between. This TCR was recovered from a woman in her thirties or forties in good health. This chain uses TRBV12-5 with TRBJ1-1; D ambiguous. Sequencing input: blood. CDR3 DNA sequence: TGTGCTAGTGGTTTGGTTTCGAACACTGAAGCTTTCTTT. It yields the protein CASGLVSNTEAFF.